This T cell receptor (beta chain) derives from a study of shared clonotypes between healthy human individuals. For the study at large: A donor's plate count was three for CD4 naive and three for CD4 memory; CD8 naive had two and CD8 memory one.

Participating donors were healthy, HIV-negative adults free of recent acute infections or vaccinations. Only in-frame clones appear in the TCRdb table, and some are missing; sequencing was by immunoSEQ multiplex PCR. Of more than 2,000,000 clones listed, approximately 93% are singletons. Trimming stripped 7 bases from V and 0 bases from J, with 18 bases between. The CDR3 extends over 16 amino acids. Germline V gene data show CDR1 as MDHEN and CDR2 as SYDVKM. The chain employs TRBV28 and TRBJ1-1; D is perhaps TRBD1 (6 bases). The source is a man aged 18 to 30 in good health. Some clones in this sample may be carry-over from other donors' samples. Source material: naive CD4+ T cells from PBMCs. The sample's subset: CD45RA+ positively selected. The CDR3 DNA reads TGTGCCAGCACTTTTACCGGGGGCAGGATGAACACTGAAGCTTTCTTT. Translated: CASTFTGGRMNTEAFF.